One T cell receptor (beta chain) is described in this entry. The germline CDR1 and CDR2 sequences are SGHDN and FVKESK. The CDR3 sequence is 14 residues long. V was clipped by 1 base and J by 4 bases; unmatched bases: 3. In the study's own analysis: From reference gene primer amplification, estimates of nucleated cell counts were derived. Only in-frame clones appear in the TCRdb table, and some are missing; sequencing was by immunoSEQ multiplex PCR. From that table come the V and J calls and clone size; the DNA was used to work out D and trimming. In the table there are 200,000 to 250,000 clones, more than 75% of which are singletons. This sample is drawn from a study of blood T cell repertoires in COVID-19. For the study at large: Collection of acute and convalescent COVID-19 samples took place in the United States, Italy and Spain.

Sequencing was carried out using peripheral blood. The sequence was collected from a human donor in a cohort sampled during active COVID-19. The chain has TRBV14 and TRBJ2-5, with TRBD2 matching over 7 bases. The chain's CDR3 is CASSQVRGRETQYF. Written as DNA, the CDR3 is TGTGCCAGCAGCCAAGTTCGCGGGAGAGAGACCCAGTACTTC. Using reference TRBV14 and TRBJ2-5 for the parts outside the CDR3, the full variable domain is EAGVTQFPSHSVIEKGQTVTLRCDPISGHDNLYWYRRVMGKEIKFLLHFVKESKQDESGMPNNRFLAERTGGTYSTLKVQPAELEDSGVYFCASSQVRGRETQYFGPGTRLLVL.